A selection of T cell receptor beta chains follows, all from one sample in a study of cytomegalovirus exposure and HLA in healthy donors. Clones were sequenced by immunoSEQ multiplex PCR, and TCRdb holds only the in-frame ones, with some missing. The sample holds about 160,000 clones, just over 75% seen once. The sample comprised PBMCs. The receptors shown here come from a man in his forties or fifties in good health and CMV-seronegative. The conserved cysteine and the conserved F or W are not part of the CDR3 here.

>TRBJ1-2|TRBV7-9
ASSRPGTVYGYT
>TRBJ2-1|TRBV5-1
ASSARQGGALGEQF
>TRBJ2-5|TRBV9
ASSVELASTQY
>TRBJ2-3|TRBV2
ASSGPGGFTDTQY
>TRBJ1-4|TRBV5-1
ASSLSTDSELF
>TRBJ2-2|TRBV28
ASSFELAFTGELF
>TRBJ1-1|TRBV7-9
ASSSPAVNTEAF
>TRBJ1-2|TRBV29-1
SVEGSPGTGVGNGYT
>TRBJ2-3|TRBV27
ASSSINFPIAAGGRDTQY
>TRBJ2-2|TRBV27
ASSRLGGGGELF
>TRBJ1-5|TRBV7-9
ASSYAVGQSNQPQH
>TRBJ2-3|TRBV9
ASSFGSFNTDTQY
>TRBJ2-7|TRBV7-9
ASSPIQLSYEQY
>TRBJ1-2|TRBV5-1
ASSSTGTATYGYT
>TRBJ1-1|TRBV5-4
ASSYQGNTEAF
>TRBJ2-7|TRBV27
ASSSPPYEQY
>TRBJ1-2|TRBV9
ASSARQGAYYGYT
>TRBJ1-1|TRBV18
ASSPLQGQGAIGNTEAF